The clone carrying this TCR beta chain was counted once. Its antigen is undetermined. The table came from immunoSEQ multiplex PCR; TCRdb's copy has only in-frame clones and leaves some out. The sample carries roughly 200,000 clones, about 89% recorded once. Germline values: CDR1 GTSNPN, CDR2 SVGIG (reference sequence). The CDR3 length is 13 residues. V was trimmed by 3 bases and J by 2 bases, leaving 10 bases between them. This sample is part of a study of cytomegalovirus exposure and HLA in healthy donors. At the level of the study: The approximately 120 validation repertoires, a later analysis reported, used the same platform as the 666 first-cohort repertoires.

General study points: According to a subsequent analysis, TCR clusters from the first cohort were inclined to appear together in the roughly 110 validation repertoires. There were over 150 TCR beta chains listed as cytomegalovirus-associated. Among the CMV-associated chains, a few were confirmed in vitro as specific for CMV antigens.

The chain links TRBV30 to TRBJ1-2; D gene unclear. This receptor was identified in a man aged 25 to 45 in good health and CMV-seropositive. Sequencing was carried out using PBMCs. As DNA, the CDR3 is TGTGCCTGGAGGAGGGCAGTAAACTATGGCTACACCTTC. It translates to CAWRRAVNYGYTF.